Presented here are 9 T cell receptor beta chains from one specimen sequenced in a study of cytomegalovirus exposure and HLA in healthy donors. The PCR made use of 60 Vbeta and 13 Jbeta primers. Only in-frame clones appear in the TCRdb table, and some are missing; sequencing was by immunoSEQ multiplex PCR. The sample spans about 99,000 clones; the ten largest clones claim around 3.5%. The sequencing input was PBMCs. The source is a man aged 40-49 years in good health and CMV-seronegative.

The rearrangement links TRBV30 to TRBJ2-3; D is perhaps TRBD1 (6 bases). This CDR3 has 13 residues. Germline CDR1 GTSNPN, CDR2 SVGIG (reference sequence). V lost 2 bases, J lost 0 bases, and 6 bases lay in between. DNA of the CDR3: TGTGCCTGGAGTCAGGGGAGCACAGATACGCAGTATTTT. This sequence encodes CAWSQGSTDTQYF.

V and J are TRBV2 and TRBJ2-7; possibly TRBD1 for D (7 bases). Per germline, CDR1 SNHLY and CDR2 FYNNEI. The CDR3 is 15 amino acids. The V and J ends lost 4 bases and 6 bases respectively, with 19 bases between them. The CDR3 loop is CASSGRGQGDGEQYF. DNA for the CDR3: TGTGCCAGCAGTGGCCGGGGGCAGGGGGACGGCGAGCAGTACTTC.

The chain couples TRBV6-6 to TRBJ2-7; the D gene is possibly TRBD1 (5 bases). The germline V gene encodes CDR1 MNHNY and CDR2 SVGAGI (reference sequence). V was pared by 5 bases and J by 7 bases, with 9 bases between. CDR3 length equals 11 residues. The CDR3 nucleotides read TGTGCCAGCAGTACCAGGGTTGAGCAGTACTTC. Amino acids: CASSTRVEQYF.

The chain recombines TRBV6-6 with TRBJ1-5, with a possible D match to TRBD1 (5 bases). There are 15 residues in the CDR3. Germline CDR1 MNHNY, CDR2 SVGAGI (reference sequence). Trimming cost V 1 base and J 2 bases, with 9 bases left between them. This CDR3 is CASSYFQGGNQPQHF. The CDR3 nucleotides read TGTGCCAGCAGTTACTTTCAGGGTGGCAATCAGCCCCAGCATTTT.

The chain couples TRBV19 to TRBJ2-7; weak D call: TRBD1 (5 bases). The V gene lost 2 bases and the J gene lost 0 bases, with 11 bases spanning the gap. Germline V gene sequence: CDR1 LNHDA, CDR2 SQIVND (reference sequence). The CDR3 runs 15 residues. As DNA, the CDR3 is TGTGCCAGTAGTATACAGGGTCATAGCTCCTACGAGCAGTACTTC. Amino acid sequence: CASSIQGHSSYEQYF.

V usage is TRBV5-1 and J usage is TRBJ2-7; 14 positions agree with TRBD2. This CDR3 has 17 amino acids. V trimming: 6 bases; J trimming: 4 bases; junction bases outside the gene matches: 12. The germline CDR1 and CDR2 sequences are SGHRS and YFSETQ. CDR3 nucleotides: TGCGCCAGCAAACGGTCTGGGACTAGCGGGGGAAGGTACGAGCAGTACTTC. Translation gives CASKRSGTSGGRYEQYF. Filled out from reference TRBV5-1 and TRBJ2-7, the complete variable domain reads KAGVTQTPRYLIKTRGQQVTLSCSPISGHRSVSWYQQTPGQGLQFLFEYFSETQRNKGNFPGRFSGRQFSNSRSEMNVSTLELGDSALYLCASKRSGTSGGRYEQYFGPGTRLTVT.

The chain recombines TRBV10-3 with TRBJ2-1; 14 bases agree with TRBD2. V shed 4 bases, J shed 5 bases, and the junction held 7 bases outside the gene matches. Per the germline V gene, CDR1 is ENHRY and CDR2 is SYGVKD. This CDR3 has 17 amino acids. This CDR3 reads CAISGGTSGSGHNEQFF. The CDR3 nucleotides read TGTGCCATCAGTGGGGGGACTAGCGGGAGTGGGCACAATGAGCAGTTCTTC.

V and J are TRBV29-1 and TRBJ1-2, with 8 bases identical to TRBD1. V lost 5 bases and J lost 2; bases outside the gene matches: 4. Germline CDR1 is SQVTM and CDR2 is ANQGSEA. CDR3 length: 13 amino acids. Here the CDR3 reads CSVRTGLNYGYTF. The CDR3 bases are TGCAGCGTTAGGACAGGGTTGAACTATGGCTACACCTTC.

The chain carries TRBV19 and TRBJ2-6; the D gene is possibly TRBD2 (5 bases). V shed 11 bases and J shed 0 bases, with 17 bases lying between them. CDR1 is LNHDA and CDR2 is SQIVND in the germline V gene (reference sequence). This CDR3 has 16 residues. CDR3 coding DNA: TGTGCCGCCCGAGGTCGGGCGGGCTCTGGGGCCAACGTCCTGACTTTC. Translation gives CAARGRAGSGANVLTF.